The rows below give T cell receptor beta chains drawn from one sample of a study of T cells in Graves' hyperthyroidism and ophthalmopathy. TCRdb reprocessed the multiplex PCR reads via MiXCR and lists one record per CDR3 protein. The data contain some 800,000 distinct CDR3 sequences, about 38% of them singletons. Source material: blood. These receptor sequences come from a man aged 18 to 29 with Graves' hyperthyroidism. Each CDR3 is given with its conserved first and last residue. The D gene is left open where the match is weak. Part of the rows lack a size; the others show once, few, many or a class for expanded clones.

TRBV7-2	15	-	-	TRBJ1-3	CASSDVGGYGNTIYF	TGTGCCAGCAGCGACGTAGGGGGATATGGAAACACCATATATTTT
TRBV7-9	16	many	TRBD2	TRBJ2-5	CASSPLGAGEGETQYF	TGTGCCAGCAGCCCCCTCGGTGCGGGAGAGGGAGAGACCCAGTACTTC
TRBV10-2	16	-	-	TRBJ2-5	CASSESVSRSAVTQYF	TGCGCCAGCAGTGAGTCGGTCAGTCGGTCGGCGGTGACCCAGTACTTC
TRBV9	12	once	-	TRBJ1-1	CASRSGQTEAFF	TGTGCCAGCAGGTCGGGGCAGACTGAAGCTTTCTTT
TRBV9	16	-	-	TRBJ2-2	CASTPRQGGNTGELFF	TGTGCCAGCACTCCACGTCAGGGCGGGAACACCGGGGAGCTGTTTTTT
TRBV29-1	11	-	-	TRBJ2-5	CSLGAQETQYF	TGCAGCTTGGGGGCCCAAGAGACCCAGTACTTC
TRBV5-1	15	-	TRBD1	TRBJ2-7	CASSGPQGVSYEQYF	TGCGCCAGCAGTGGGCCACAGGGGGTATCCTACGAGCAGTACTTC
TRBV29-1	14	-	-	TRBJ1-2	CSVERSDRDYGYTF	TGCAGCGTTGAGAGGAGTGACAGAGACTATGGCTACACCTTC
TRBV25-1	14	-	TRBD1	TRBJ1-2	CASTRDSPGVGYTF	TGTGCCAGCACCCGGGACAGTCCAGGCGTTGGCTACACCTTC
TRBV19	13	-	-	TRBJ2-3	CASSTSGGLAQYF	TGTGCCAGTAGCACTTCCGGAGGGTTGGCGCAGTATTTT
TRBV6-5	14	-	TRBD2	TRBJ2-1	CASMGLAGPNEQFF	TGTGCCAGCATGGGGCTAGCGGGACCCAATGAGCAGTTCTTC
TRBV20-1	17	-	TRBD2	TRBJ2-3	CSARDSGPSGKSDTQYF	TGCAGTGCTAGAGATTCAGGGCCTAGCGGGAAATCAGATACGCAGTATTTT
TRBV6-6	14	-	-	TRBJ1-5	CASSSPPGDQPQHF	TGTGCCAGCAGTTCCCCACCAGGGGATCAGCCCCAGCATTTT
TRBV7-2	15	-	TRBD1	TRBJ1-6	CASSWGQGVNSPLHF	TGTGCCAGCAGCTGGGGACAGGGGGTAAATTCACCCCTCCACTTT
TRBV12-3/TRBV12-4	14	once	TRBD2	TRBJ2-5	CASSLIAGVGTQYF	TGTGCCAGCAGTTTAATTGCGGGGGTAGGGACCCAGTACTTC
TRBV7-6	14	-	-	TRBJ2-2	CASSLGSDTGELFF	TGTGCCAGCAGCCTAGGGTCAGACACCGGGGAGCTGTTTTTT
TRBV2	14	-	-	TRBJ1-4	CASRGAGSREKLFF	TGTGCCAGCAGGGGCGCGGGTTCAAGGGAAAAACTGTTTTTT
TRBV10-3	13	-	-	TRBJ1-3	CATQDNSGNTIYF	TGTGCCACCCAGGACAACTCTGGAAACACCATATATTTT
TRBV7-9	14	-	-	TRBJ1-2	CASSHLGSHYGYTF	TGTGCCAGCAGCCACTTGGGGAGCCATTATGGCTACACCTTC
TRBV2	14	many	TRBD1	TRBJ1-1	CASSDRGPNTEAFF	TGTGCCAGCAGCGACAGGGGACCGAACACTGAAGCTTTCTTT
TRBV29-1	12	many	TRBD1	TRBJ1-2	CSVQGDPYGYTF	TGCAGCGTGCAGGGGGATCCTTATGGCTACACCTTC
TRBV25-1	14	-	TRBD1	TRBJ1-2	CALPRTGTDYGYTF	TGTGCTCTACCCCGTACCGGGACAGACTATGGCTACACCTTC
TRBV29-1	9	-	-	TRBJ1-1	CSFDTEAFF	TGCAGCTTCGATACTGAAGCTTTCTTT
TRBV13	14	few	-	TRBJ2-7	CASSLTGTTYEQYF	TGTGCCAGCAGCTTAACCGGGACAACCTACGAGCAGTACTTC
TRBV2	13	-	-	TRBJ1-6	CASGRGRLSPLHF	TGTGCCAGCGGTCGGGGCCGGCTTTCACCCCTCCACTTT
TRBV10-3	15	many	-	TRBJ1-5	CAISESVYGNQPQHF	TGTGCCATCAGTGAGTCGGTATACGGCAATCAGCCCCAGCATTTT
TRBV20-1	13	many	TRBD1	TRBJ1-2	CRPGTDINYGYTF	TGCAGGCCCGGGACAGACATCAACTATGGCTACACCTTC
TRBV4-3	16	-	TRBD2	TRBJ2-5	CASSQASGGAEETQYF	TGCGCCAGCAGCCAAGCTAGCGGGGGGGCGGAAGAGACCCAGTACTTC
TRBV20-1	16	few	-	TRBJ1-1	CSAKRQTGTVNTEAFF	TGCAGTGCTAAGAGACAAACGGGAACGGTGAACACTGAAGCTTTCTTT
TRBV7-8	15	many	TRBD2	TRBJ2-5	CASSLLGGREETQYF	TGTGCCAGCAGCTTATTGGGCGGGAGGGAAGAGACCCAGTACTTC
TRBV10-3	15	-	-	TRBJ1-1	CAISEVEEGGSEAFF	TGTGCCATCAGTGAAGTGGAGGAGGGAGGGTCTGAAGCTTTCTTT
TRBV7-2	15	-	-	TRBJ2-2	CASSLWGAPVGELFF	TGTGCCAGCAGCTTATGGGGAGCCCCAGTCGGGGAGCTGTTTTTT
TRBV7-2	13	many	TRBD1	TRBJ1-2	CASSTTGGYGYTF	TGTGCCAGCAGCACAACAGGGGGCTATGGCTACACCTTC
TRBV7-3	15	-	-	TRBJ1-1	CASSQDHGTTGEAFF	TGCGCCAGCAGCCAAGATCACGGCACCACAGGTGAAGCTTTCTTT
TRBV7-9	16	few	-	TRBJ1-1	CASSKILHNLNTEAFF	TGTGCCAGCAGCAAAATACTCCACAACTTGAACACTGAAGCTTTCTTT